This TCR beta chain came from a study of OX40 agonist ivuxolimab in advanced cancers. A note on the overall study: The costimulatory receptor OX40 (CD134) was targeted by ivuxolimab, a fully human IgG2 agonistic monoclonal antibody. Intravenous ivuxolimab was administered to patients every 2 weeks at six dose levels: 0.01, 0.1, 0.3, 1.5, 3 and 10 mg/kg. Among the approximately 50 dose-escalation patients, 19 had hepatocellular carcinoma, around 15 melanoma, 9 renal cell carcinoma and 9 head and neck cancer. In the dose-escalation cohort, 70% to 90% of patients were male, and the mean age was roughly 56 years with a range of about 20 to 80. Prior anti-PD-1, anti-PD-L1 or anti-CTLA-4 therapy was permitted, and checkpoint inhibitors had been received by approximately 39% of dose-escalation patients. Three dose-escalation patients achieved partial responses, one with hepatocellular carcinoma and two with cutaneous melanoma. The purpose of peripheral TCRbeta sequencing was to test whether ivuxolimab changed TCR sequence diversity and led to clonal T-cell expansion. The paper reports the monotherapy dose-escalation portion (N of about 54 patients) of the phase I ivuxolimab trial.

For sequencing of the TCRbeta CDR3 region, genomic DNA was extracted from the sorted cells. The immunoSEQ Assay was used to sequence the TCRbeta CDR3 regions. TCRdb took this table from immuneACCESS and kept in-frame rearrangements with V and J called. Such tables lack part of the clones; where checked against another copy, unresolved V genes explain under half of the gap, and the rest is unexplained. A total of tens of thousands of clones appear in this sample, 65% to 90% of them only once. The ten top clones hold approximately 0.63% of the sample. The full study reports these points: Partial responders in the 0.1-3.0 mg/kg groups had among the lowest normalized peripheral clonal expansion, especially among CD8+ T cells. Which antigens the clonally expanded peripheral T cells were specific for was not determined. Clonal expansion of both CD4+ and CD8+ blood T cells was observed from baseline to week 6 at doses 0.1 to 3.0 mg/kg. After ivuxolimab, more expanded clones were found on average in CD8+ T cells than in CD4+ T cells. Low levels of normalized T-cell clonal expansion were also seen in some nonresponding patients.

Between the V and J ends, shortened by 3 bases and 9 bases respectively, the junction contains 18 bases. Inclusive of the bounding cysteine and phenylalanine, the CDR3 is 15 residues long. Just CDR3 DNA is preserved here, 45 bases in frame from base 1. Looking up the germline V gene yields CDR1 KGHSH and CDR2 LQKENI. On this clone itself: The antigen it binds to is not known. It has no much larger one-base neighbor in the sample; base qualities were not kept.

The trial excluded patients who had a history of autoimmune disease or who were on systemic immunosuppression. Peripheral blood for TCR sequencing was drawn from every dose cohort at baseline, at cycle 4 day 1 and at cycle 7 day 1. The samples were drawn from a first-in-human, open-label, multicenter phase I dose-escalation trial of ivuxolimab. Adults with locally advanced or metastatic head and neck squamous cell, hepatocellular, melanoma or renal cell carcinoma were enrolled in the trial. Before TCR sequencing, CD4+ and CD8+ T cells were separately sorted from peripheral blood. This sequence originates from an adult with an advanced solid tumor such as melanoma, head and neck, liver or kidney cancer. The source was CD4+ or CD8+ T cells sorted from blood, collected in a trial of the OX40 agonist ivuxolimab. The chain is encoded by TRBV18 joined to TRBJ2-1; the D gene cannot be resolved reliably. The CDR3 loop reads CASSPERASITEQFF. In nucleotide form, the sequence is TGTGCCAGCTCACCTGAACGGGCATCCATCACTGAGCAGTTCTTC. The variable domain in full, with residues beyond the CDR3 obtained from the reference TRBV18 and TRBJ2-1 genes, is NAGVMQNPRHLVRRRGQEARLRCSPMKGHSHVYWYRQLPEEGLKFMVYLQKENIIDESGMPKERFSAEFPKEGPSILRIQQVVRGDSAAYFCASSPERASITEQFFGPGTRLTVL.